The sample holds many counts of the clone carrying this TCR beta chain. What it binds is unknown. This sample was taken from a study of human T cells and chemical hapten exposure. TCRdb reprocessed the RACE reads via MiXCR and lists one record per CDR3 protein. The top ten hold roughly 1.5% of the sample, which has some 77,000 distinct CDR3 sequences, about 8.6% seen once. Study observations and caveats: Sensitization with DPC brought no change to TCRs above 1 in 1000 in frequency.

Time point: healthy volunteer bleed at 6 weeks. The authors' total RNA extraction used unfractionated whole blood. This CDR3 has 12 amino acids. CDR1 and CDR2 (germline): SQVTM, ANQGSEA. V gave up 7 bases and J gave up 3 bases, with 11 bases separating them. Sequenced sample: whole blood. The V gene is TRBV29-1, the J gene TRBJ2-3; D may be TRBD1 (5 bases). This TCR was recovered from a female donor in good health. Some clones in this sample may be carry-over from other donors' samples. The CDR3 here is CSATAGTDTQYF. The CDR3 bases are TGCAGCGCAACAGCAGGGACAGATACGCAGTATTTT.